Presented here are 14 T cell receptor beta chains from one specimen sequenced in a study of CD8 T cells in Susac syndrome. An amount of RNA that ranged from roughly 0.45 to 1 ug was reverse transcribed with random hexamers. TCRdb reprocessed the immunoSEQ multiplex PCR reads via MiXCR and lists one record per CDR3 protein. The table has roughly 86,000 distinct CDR3 sequences, about 95% seen once; the top ten hold approximately 0.62%. The specimen was CD8+ T cells from PBMCs. These TCRs come from a human donor with Susac syndrome.

The chain joins TRBV28 to TRBJ2-6; D remains ambiguous. Trimming took 2 bases from V and 0 from J, leaving 5 bases between them. Germline V lookup: CDR1 MDHEN, CDR2 SYDVKM. This CDR3 has 15 amino acids. As DNA, the CDR3 is TGTGCCAGCAGTTTAAGGGTCTCTGGGGCCAACGTCCTGACTTTC. This sequence encodes CASSLRVSGANVLTF.

This clonotype appeared once. The rearrangement uses TRBV18 and TRBJ1-5, with unresolved D. CDR1 is KGHSH and CDR2 is LQKENI in the germline V gene. The CDR3 is 16 residues long. Trimming pared 5 bases from V and 0 bases from J, leaving 14 bases between. CDR3 bases: TGTGCCAGCTCAGCCTCTTCGGCAGATAGCAATCAGCCCCAGCATTTT. Residues: CASSASSADSNQPQHF. The full variable domain, in which reference TRBV18 and TRBJ1-5 provide the parts outside the CDR3, is NAGVMQNPRHLVRRRGQEARLRCSPMKGHSHVYWYRQLPEEGLKFMVYLQKENIIDESGMPKERFSAEFPKEGPSILRIQQVVRGDSAAYFCASSASSADSNQPQHFGDGTRLSIL.

This clonotype appeared once. CDR3 nucleotides: TGCGCCAGCAGCGAAGCCTCGAGCTCCTATAATTCACCCCTCCACTTT. Protein product: CASSEASSSYNSPLHF. The rearrangement joins TRBV4-3 to TRBJ1-6; D is uncertain. CDR3 size: 16 residues. CDR1 and CDR2 (germline): LGHNA, YSLEER. Between the trimmed V and J ends, which lost 5 bases and 0 bases, there was a span of 11 bases.

The chain recombines TRBV5-1 with TRBJ2-1, with D possibly TRBD1 on 5 matching bases. V dropped 0 bases and J dropped 5 bases, with 12 bases sitting between them. The CDR3 contains 15 residues. The germline CDR1 and CDR2 sequences are SGHRS and YFSETQ. In DNA form, the CDR3 reads TGCGCCAGCAGCTTGGTACAGGCCACTAACAATGAGCAGTTCTTC. It specifies CASSLVQATNNEQFF.

This rearrangement joins TRBV29-1 to TRBJ1-1; 11 bases agree with TRBD1. There are 14 residues in the CDR3. Trimming cost V 1 base and J 11 bases; bases outside gene matches: 9. Germline CDR1 SQVTM, CDR2 ANQGSEA. DNA of the CDR3: TGCAGCGTTGAAGGGGGACAGGGGGTAAGGGTGGCTTTCTTT. This sequence encodes CSVEGGQGVRVAFF.

The CDR3 protein is CASSQEITAEEQYF. CDR3 in DNA: TGCGCCAGCAGCCAAGAAATCACCGCGGAAGAGCAGTACTTC. The chain couples TRBV4-1 to TRBJ2-7; D is unresolved. There are 14 residues in the CDR3. The V gene lost 0 bases and the J gene lost 7 bases, with 13 bases spanning the gap. Germline-derived CDR1 and CDR2 are MGHRA and YSYEKL.

The rearrangement joins TRBV7-9 to TRBJ2-7; tentatively, D is TRBD1 (6 bases). V was trimmed by 0 bases and J by 2 bases, leaving 14 bases between them. The length of the CDR3 is 16 residues. Germline V gives CDR1 SEHNR, CDR2 FQNEAQ (reference sequence). The DNA for the CDR3 is TGTGCCAGCAGCTTAGCAGCCGGGACATACGCCTACGAGCAGTACTTC. Protein product: CASSLAAGTYAYEQYF.

This clonotype appeared once. DNA of the CDR3: TGCAGTGCTAGAGAGAGGGACAGTCTACAAGAGACCCAGTACTTC. Translated: CSARERDSLQETQYF. The chain has TRBV20-1 and TRBJ2-5, with 7 bases identical to TRBD1. CDR1 is DFQATT and CDR2 is SNEGSKA in the germline V gene (reference sequence). V shed 0 bases and J 2 bases; nucleotides not matched to a gene: 6. CDR3 length: 15 residues.

The chain joins TRBV20-1 to TRBJ2-1, with 9 bases that match TRBD1. From germline, CDR1 is DFQATT and CDR2 SNEGSKA (reference sequence). CDR3 size: 14 residues. Trimming took 4 bases from V and 8 from J; bases not matched to a gene: 9. The CDR3 is CSATQQGAVHEQFF. The CDR3 DNA reads as TGCAGTGCTACTCAACAGGGGGCGGTACATGAGCAGTTCTTC.

The gene calls are TRBV5-6 and TRBJ2-7; 9 bases match TRBD1. The CDR3 is made up of 14 amino acids. Per germline, CDR1 SGHDT and CDR2 YYEEEE. Trimming cost V 0 bases and J 4 bases; bases outside gene matches: 2. The CDR3 sequence is CASSLDRGHYEQYF. Written as DNA, the CDR3 is TGTGCCAGCAGCTTGGACAGGGGGCATTACGAGCAGTACTTC.

This chain's CDR3 is CASSPWTRGGETQYF. In nucleotides, the CDR3 is TGTGCCAGCAGCCCCTGGACTAGAGGGGGAGAGACCCAGTACTTC. This chain joins TRBV7-2 and TRBJ2-5; D possibly corresponds to TRBD2 (7 bases). CDR3 length equals 15 residues. Germline V gene sequence: CDR1 SGHTA, CDR2 FQGNSA. The germline V and J ends were trimmed by 5 bases and 4 bases, with 17 bases remaining between them.

The chain employs TRBV27 and TRBJ1-4; no firm D call. V was cut by 4 bases and J by 4 bases, with 10 bases left in between. Germline-derived CDR1 and CDR2 are MNHEY and SMNVEV (reference sequence). The CDR3 is 14 residues long. The CDR3 loop is CASSYSDGNEKLFF. CDR3 coding DNA: TGTGCCAGCAGTTATTCCGACGGTAATGAAAAACTGTTTTTT.

The V and J genes are TRBV6-5 and TRBJ2-5, with D unclear. V was trimmed by 5 bases and J by 5 bases, leaving 6 bases between them. Germline V CDR1 and CDR2: MNHEY, SVGAGI. There are 11 residues in the CDR3. The CDR3 reads CASSARETQYF. Here the CDR3 DNA reads TGTGCCAGCAGTGCCCGGGAGACCCAGTACTTC.

The chain links TRBV29-1 to TRBJ2-5; D might be TRBD2 (5 bases). Trimming took 3 bases from V and 5 from J, leaving 16 bases between them. Germline V gene sequence: CDR1 SQVTM, CDR2 ANQGSEA. The length of the CDR3 is 14 residues. The CDR3 nucleotides are TGCAGCGTTGAGCCCTCTGCGGGCTCGGAGACCCAGTACTTC. Protein product: CSVEPSAGSETQYF. Complete variable domain (other parts from reference TRBV29-1 and TRBJ2-5): SAVISQKPSRDICQRGTSLTIQCQVDSQVTMMFWYRQQPGQSLTLIATANQGSEATYESGFVIDKFPISRPNLTFSTLTVSNMSPEDSSIYLCSVEPSAGSETQYFGPGTRLLVL.